This T cell receptor (beta chain) originates from a study of blood T cell repertoires in COVID-19. TCRdb's table, derived via immunoSEQ multiplex PCR, lists solely in-frame clones and lacks some. The repertoire consists of about 110,000 clones, with over 75% occurring once and the leading ten covering roughly 4.2%. The specimen sequenced was peripheral blood. The origin of this receptor is a middle-aged man with acute or convalescent COVID-19.

The CDR3 loop is CASSFRGESNQPQHF. CDR3 sequence (DNA): TGCGCCAGCAGCTTTCGGGGGGAAAGCAATCAGCCCCAGCATTTT. This chain connects TRBV5-1 to TRBJ1-5; D is perhaps TRBD1 (5 bases). V was pared by 2 bases and J by 1 base, with 10 bases between. The CDR3 is 15 amino acids. Germline CDR1 and CDR2: SGHRS and YFSETQ.